This T cell receptor beta chain stems from a study of T cells in Graves' hyperthyroidism and ophthalmopathy. Overall study: Initial diagnosis, before any treatment, was when peripheral blood was collected.

The V gene lost 2 bases and the J gene lost 5 bases, with 11 bases spanning the gap. Germline CDR1 SGHRS, CDR2 YFSETQ. The CDR3 contains 14 residues. There were TCR beta CDR3 regions amplified from RNA transcripts. The primer set for the first-round RT-PCR of the TCR CDR3 was HTBI. MiXCR, applied by TCRdb to the multiplex PCR reads, yields one record per CDR3 protein. The sample contains around 520,000 distinct CDR3 sequences, about an eighth of which appear only once. With a duration under 2 months, the hyperthyroidism was newly diagnosed in patients aged 18 to 65. Those patients with uncontrolled infection, other autoimmune disease, pregnancy or lactation were excluded. Cells are PBMCs isolated from around 9.4 ml of fresh blood.

This receptor was obtained from a woman between 18 and 29 years old with Graves' hyperthyroidism. The sequenced sample consisted of blood. The V and J genes are TRBV5-1 and TRBJ1-5; D remains ambiguous. The CDR3 here is CASSLLVGDQPQHF. The CDR3 region has the DNA TGCGCCAGCAGCTTACTTGTCGGGGATCAGCCCCAGCATTTT.